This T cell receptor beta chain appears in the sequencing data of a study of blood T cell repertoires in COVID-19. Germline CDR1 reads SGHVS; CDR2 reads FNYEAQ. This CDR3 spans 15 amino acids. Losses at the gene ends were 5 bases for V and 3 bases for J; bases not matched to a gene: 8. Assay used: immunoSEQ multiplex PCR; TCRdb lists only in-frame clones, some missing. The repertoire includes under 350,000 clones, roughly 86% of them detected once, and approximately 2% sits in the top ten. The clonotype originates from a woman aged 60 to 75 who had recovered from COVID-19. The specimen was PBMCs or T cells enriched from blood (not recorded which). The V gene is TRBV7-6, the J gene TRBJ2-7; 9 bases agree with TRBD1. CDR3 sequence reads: CASSLDTGGNYEQYF. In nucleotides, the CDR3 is TGTGCCAGCAGCCTGGATACAGGGGGCAACTACGAGCAGTACTTC.